This T cell receptor beta chain appears in the sequencing data of a study of blood T cell repertoires in COVID-19. Study-level information: COVID-19 samples collected from the United States, Italy and Spain covered acute and convalescent phases. T cells, B-cell-depleted T cells, or PBMCs supplied cDNA or gDNA.

Per the authors' pipeline: Amplified reference gene primers provided the basis for estimating nucleated cell counts. Sequencing used immunoSEQ multiplex PCR; TCRdb keeps in-frame clones, though not all of them. The DNA gave D and trimming, while V, J and clone size come from that table. The sample contains about 490,000 clones, 80% to 90% of which appear only once. Germline CDR1 is LNHDA and CDR2 is SQIVND (reference sequence). The CDR3 runs 13 residues. Trimming stripped 3 bases from V and 5 bases from J, with 10 bases between. The chain combines TRBV19 with TRBJ1-1; D is ambiguous. The sample was peripheral blood. The TCR sequence derives from a human donor in a cohort sampled during active COVID-19. The CDR3 region has the DNA TGTGCCAGTAGTATCCTGGGCAGTACTGAAGCTTTCTTT. Translated, it gives CASSILGSTEAFF.